Presented here are 10 T cell receptor beta chains from one specimen sequenced in a study of blood T cell repertoires in COVID-19. Data came from immunoSEQ multiplex PCR; TCRdb stores just in-frame clones and leaves some out. The sample comprises 180,000 or so clones, over 75% of which are singletons, and about a tenth rests with the top ten. The sample comprised peripheral blood. Receptors originate from a human donor with active or convalescent COVID-19. The donor label of this sample is uncertain.

In nucleotides, the CDR3 is TGTGCCAGCAGTTACCGGGGGACGAGCACGCTCTATGGCTACACCTTC. Amino acid sequence: CASSYRGTSTLYGYTF. The chain combines TRBV6-5 with TRBJ1-2, with D perhaps matching TRBD1 (5 bases). The ends were cut back, 2 bases at V and 4 bases at J, with 17 bases in the middle. Per the germline V gene, CDR1 is MNHEY and CDR2 is SVGAGI. This CDR3 region has 16 residues.

The chain uses TRBV6-2 or TRBV6-3 and TRBJ1-5, with a tentative D call TRBD1 (6 bases). Germline V gene lookup returns CDR1 MNHEY and CDR2 SVGEGT. The ends were cut back, 4 bases at V and 5 bases at J, with 15 bases in the middle. This CDR3 is built from 15 residues. In nucleotides, the CDR3 is TGTGCCAGCAGTTCAGGGGCAGACAATCATCAGCCCCAGCATTTT. This translates into CASSSGADNHQPQHF.

The gene calls are TRBV7-6 and TRBJ1-2; 10 nucleotides match TRBD1. Germline V gives CDR1 SGHVS, CDR2 FNYEAQ. The CDR3 spans 15 residues. J was trimmed by 4 bases and V by 2 bases; bases with no gene match: 4. CDR3 protein: CASSLTGTGAYGYTF. The CDR3 DNA reads TGTGCCAGCAGCTTAACCGGGACAGGGGCCTATGGCTACACCTTC.

The rearrangement joins TRBV9 to TRBJ2-5, with D hard to call. The V gene's germline CDR1 is SGDLS and CDR2 YYNGEE. The V and J ends lost 0 bases and 5 bases respectively, with 14 bases between them. The CDR3 is 15 amino acids. CDR3 protein: CASSVASSLRETQYF. In nucleotides, the CDR3 is TGTGCCAGCAGCGTAGCCTCTTCACTAAGGGAGACCCAGTACTTC.

V is TRBV27 and J is TRBJ1-1; the match to TRBD1 covers 8 bases. The V segment lost 5 bases and the J segment 1 base; nucleotides outside the gene matches: 3. The CDR3 totals 14 residues. CDR1 and CDR2 from the germline V gene are MNHEY and SMNVEV (reference sequence). CDR3 protein: CASSRDRGNTEAFF. In DNA, the CDR3 is TGTGCCAGCAGTCGAGACAGGGGGAACACTGAAGCTTTCTTT.

The V gene is TRBV29-1, the J gene TRBJ2-7; 7 bases are a match to TRBD1. CDR1 is SQVTM, CDR2 ANQGSEA, per germline. Trimming at V came to 7 bases and at J to 4 bases, leaving 7 bases not matched to a gene. The CDR3 has 12 residues. CDR3 residues: CSGATGSYEQYF. CDR3 DNA: TGCAGCGGGGCGACAGGGTCTTACGAGCAGTACTTC.

CDR3 coding DNA: TGTGCCAGCAGCGACAGGGATGGAAACACCATATATTTT. It yields the protein CASSDRDGNTIYF. The rearrangement links TRBV3-1 (or the pseudogene TRBV3-2) to TRBJ1-3, with 7 nucleotides matching TRBD1. The J segment lost 3 bases and the V segment lost 5 bases, leaving 1 base of the junction unmatched. Germline lookup yields CDR1 LGHDT and CDR2 YNNKEL (reference sequence). CDR3 length: 13 amino acids.

The V and J genes are TRBV9 and TRBJ2-3, with TRBD1 identical over 11 bases. CDR1 is SGDLS, CDR2 YYNGEE, per germline. V was clipped by 1 base and J by 7 bases; unmatched bases: 14. The CDR3 runs 18 residues. CDR3 in DNA: TGTGCCAGCAGCGTAAAAGGCGGAGGACAGGGGGCAAGAAATACGCAGTATTTT. The encoded protein is CASSVKGGGQGARNTQYF.

The V gene is TRBV5-1, the J gene TRBJ2-5, with D possibly being TRBD2 (6 bases). CDR1 is SGHRS, CDR2 YFSETQ, per germline. CDR3 size: 14 residues. Deletions cut 0 bases from V and 5 bases from J, with 11 bases between. CDR3 nucleotide sequence: TGCGCCAGCAGCTTGGAGGGGACTCGGGAGACCCAGTACTTC. It is translated as CASSLEGTRETQYF. Full variable domain (remainder filled in from reference TRBV5-1 and TRBJ2-5): KAGVTQTPRYLIKTRGQQVTLSCSPISGHRSVSWYQQTPGQGLQFLFEYFSETQRNKGNFPGRFSGRQFSNSRSEMNVSTLELGDSALYLCASSLEGTRETQYFGPGTRLLVL.

In its sample, this clone was seen a few times. The gene calls are TRBV5-5 and TRBJ2-7; possible D gene TRBD1, 5 bases. V shed 0 bases and J shed 4 bases, with 14 bases lying between them. Germline V CDR1 and CDR2: SGHKS, YYEKEE (reference sequence). CDR3 length: 15 residues. The CDR3 DNA follows: TGTGCCAGCAGCTTGGGGCAGGCAGGGCTTTACGAGCAGTACTTC. Residues: CASSLGQAGLYEQYF. The whole variable domain, remainder taken from reference TRBV5-5 and TRBJ2-7, is DAGVTQSPTHLIKTRGQQVTLRCSPISGHKSVSWYQQVLGQGPQFIFQYYEKEERGRGNFPDRFSARQFPNYSSELNVNALLLGDSALYLCASSLGQAGLYEQYFGPGTRLTVT.